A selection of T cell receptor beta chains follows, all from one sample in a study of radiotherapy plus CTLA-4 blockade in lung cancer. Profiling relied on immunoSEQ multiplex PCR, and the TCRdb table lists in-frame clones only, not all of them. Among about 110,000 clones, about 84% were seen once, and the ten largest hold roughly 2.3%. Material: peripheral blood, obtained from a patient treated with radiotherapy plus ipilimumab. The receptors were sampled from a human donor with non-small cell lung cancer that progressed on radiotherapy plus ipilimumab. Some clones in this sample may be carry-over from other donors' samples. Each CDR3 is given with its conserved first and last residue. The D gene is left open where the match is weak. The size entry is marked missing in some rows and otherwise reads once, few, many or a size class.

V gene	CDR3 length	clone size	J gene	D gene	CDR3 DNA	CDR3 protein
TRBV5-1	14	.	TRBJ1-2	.	TGCGCCAGCAGCCTCTTCGGACACAACTATGGCTACACCTTC	CASSLFGHNYGYTF
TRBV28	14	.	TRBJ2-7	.	TGTGCCAGCAGTTTACAAGGGGGTACTCAAGAGCAGTACTTC	CASSLQGGTQEQYF
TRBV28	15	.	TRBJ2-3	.	TGTGCCAGCAGTCCCGCGGGGTCACAGGGAAATACGCAGTATTTT	CASSPAGSQGNTQYF
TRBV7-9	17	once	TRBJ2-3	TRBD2	TGTGCCAGCAGCCCCGGAATAGCGGGGGGGCGGACAGATACGCAGTATTTT	CASSPGIAGGRTDTQYF
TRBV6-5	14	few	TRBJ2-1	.	TGTGCCAGCAGTTACGTCCAGGGCTTAAATGAGCAGTTCTTC	CASSYVQGLNEQFF
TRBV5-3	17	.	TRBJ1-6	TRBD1	TGTGCCAGAAGCACCTGGACAGGGAGCTCCTATAATTCACCCCTCCACTTT	CARSTWTGSSYNSPLHF
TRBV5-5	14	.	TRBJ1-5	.	TGTGCCAGCAGCTCGGACAGCCCACGAGAGCCCCAGCATTTT	CASSSDSPREPQHF
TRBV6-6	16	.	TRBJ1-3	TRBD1	TGTGCCAGCAGCTCTCGAGGGAGGGGGCTGGGGAACACCATATATTTT	CASSSRGRGLGNTIYF
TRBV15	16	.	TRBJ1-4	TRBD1	TGTGCCACCAGCAGAGTCGGGGGACAGGGCAATGAAAAACTGTTTTTT	CATSRVGGQGNEKLFF
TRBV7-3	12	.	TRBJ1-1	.	TGTGCCAGCAGCTTAACGGGGACTGAAGCTTTCTTT	CASSLTGTEAFF
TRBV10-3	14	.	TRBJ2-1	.	TGTGCCATCAGTGGCGGGGACCCCTACAATGAGCAGTTCTTC	CAISGGDPYNEQFF
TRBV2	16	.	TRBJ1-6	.	TGTGCCAGCAGGACCGGGGGGATAGGGTATAATTCACCCCTCCACTTT	CASRTGGIGYNSPLHF
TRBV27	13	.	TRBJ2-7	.	TGTGCCAGCAAGAAGACAGGACTGTACGAGCAGTACTTC	CASKKTGLYEQYF
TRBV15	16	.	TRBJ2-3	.	TGTGCCACCAGCCAGGGGGCGGGGGAAGGCACAGATACGCAGTATTTT	CATSQGAGEGTDTQYF
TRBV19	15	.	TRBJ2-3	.	TGTGCCAGTAGTATAGCGGGGGCCCTCACAGATACGCAGTATTTT	CASSIAGALTDTQYF
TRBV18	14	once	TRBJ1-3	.	TGTGCCAGCTCACCACAACAGATGCGAAACACCATATATTTT	CASSPQQMRNTIYF
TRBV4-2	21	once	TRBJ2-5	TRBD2	TGTGCCAGCAGCCAAGCCCCCGGGACTAGCGGGGGGGCCAGCATACAAGAGACCCAGTACTTC	CASSQAPGTSGGASIQETQYF
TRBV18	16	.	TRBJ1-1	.	TGTGCCAGCTCACCCCAAGGGGGGGCCATGAACACTGAAGCTTTCTTT	CASSPQGGAMNTEAFF
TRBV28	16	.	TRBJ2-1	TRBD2	TGTGCCAGCAGTTCCCCGGCAGCGGGGCCCGTCAGGGAGCAGTTCTTC	CASSSPAAGPVREQFF
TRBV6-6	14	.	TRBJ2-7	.	TGTGCCAGCAGTTACTCGGTCCAGACCTACGAGCAGTACTTC	CASSYSVQTYEQYF
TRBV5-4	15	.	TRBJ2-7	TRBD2	TGTGCCAGCAGCCTGATGAGCGGGGGACGCTACGAGCAGTACTTC	CASSLMSGGRYEQYF
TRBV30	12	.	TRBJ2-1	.	TGTGCCTGGAAGGGTAGGGTTAGCGAGCAGTTCTTC	CAWKGRVSEQFF